What follows is one TCR beta chain and its context. Its target is not known. Germline-derived CDR1 and CDR2 are LNHDA and SQIVND (reference sequence). This CDR3 spans 16 amino acids. Trimming cost V 0 bases and J 5 bases, with 16 bases left between them. The entry originates in a study of early T cells in non-severe SARS-CoV-2 infection. On the study more broadly: Bulk RNA isolated from unsorted whole blood underwent sequencing; chains were not paired. The study, taken as a whole, reports: VDJdb-based matching was biased toward anti-spike CD8 responses and missed private and CD4 specificities.

Individual cDNA molecules each received unique molecular identifiers attached to them. TCRdb re-called the 5' RACE reads through MiXCR, storing one row per CDR3 protein. The table includes 75,000 or so distinct CDR3 sequences, roughly 10% detected once. This TCR came from an adult who was a healthcare worker with PCR-confirmed SARS-CoV-2 infection or an uninfected control (not recorded which). Sequencing was performed on whole blood, taken at baseline. The V gene is TRBV19, the J gene TRBJ1-2; no definite D call. CDR3 coding DNA: TGTGCCAGTAGTATAGAACCTAGACACCACTCGTATGGCTACACCTTC. Amino acid sequence: CASSIEPRHHSYGYTF.